The 18 T cell receptor beta chains presented below share a single source sample, sequenced in a study of blood T cells in healthy people across ages (dated by TCRdb to 2013 to 2016). Receptor amplification or capture employed 5' RACE. Sequencing used an Illumina HiSeq 2500. A second roughly 6 to 12 cycle PCR used a sample-barcoded 5' primer and a J-beta primer mix. TCRdb handled the public reads itself, with Q25 trimming in fastp and clone calling in MiXCR, and kept productive beta chains. CDR3 protein duplicates are merged, each entry listing the most common genes and DNA. The sample table contains about 1,500,000 distinct CDR3 sequences; only one count was recorded for 28% of them. The ten top clones hold more than 6% of the sample. Sequenced: blood. All receptors come from a woman aged 25-40 years in good health.

V and J are TRBV2 and TRBJ1-5; tentatively, D is TRBD1 (6 bases). There are 14 residues in the CDR3. V gave up 6 bases and J gave up 6 bases, with 15 bases separating them. Germline V gene lookup returns CDR1 SNHLY and CDR2 FYNNEI. The chain's CDR3 is CASRETGSGQPQHF. CDR3 in DNA: TGTGCCAGCAGGGAAACAGGGTCAGGTCAGCCCCAGCATTTT.

The rearrangement joins TRBV6-2 or TRBV6-3 to TRBJ1-1; 7 bases are a match to TRBD1. Germline CDR1 is MNHEY and CDR2 is SVGEGT. This CDR3 is 12 amino acids long. Trimming took 0 bases from V and 11 from J; bases not matched to a gene: 3. This chain's CDR3 is CASSYSTGRAFF. CDR3 in DNA: TGTGCCAGCAGTTACTCGACAGGGAGGGCTTTCTTT.

This chain joins TRBV18 and TRBJ2-5; D possibly matches TRBD1 or TRBD2 (5 bases each). Germline-derived CDR1 and CDR2 are KGHSH and LQKENI. V was cut by 3 bases and J by 3 bases, with 14 bases left in between. This CDR3 has 15 residues. As DNA, the CDR3 is TGTGCCAGCTCACCTCCGGGACGAGGGGAAGAGACCCAGTACTTC. It encodes CASSPPGRGEETQYF.

The V gene is TRBV20-1, the J gene TRBJ2-1, with D possibly matching TRBD1 (6 bases). CDR3 length equals 16 residues. Germline V CDR1 and CDR2: DFQATT, SNEGSKA (reference sequence). V lost 3 bases, J lost 2 bases, and 17 bases lay in between. CDR3 DNA sequence: TGCAGTGCTAGGGGGTCGGGTGGGGGCCCCTACAATGAGCAGTTCTTC. Translated, it gives CSARGSGGGPYNEQFF.

The chain recombines TRBV24-1 with TRBJ2-3; D call uncertain. Trimming removed 5 bases at V and 6 bases at J, with 11 bases between. The CDR3 sequence is 13 residues long. CDR1 and CDR2 (germline): KGHDR, SFDVKD. The CDR3 sequence is CATSAPPGDTQYF. CDR3 nucleotide sequence: TGTGCCACCAGTGCTCCCCCTGGGGATACGCAGTATTTT.

The chain links TRBV4-1 to TRBJ2-3; D is undetermined. The CDR3 runs to 11 residues. CDR1 and CDR2 from the germline V gene are MGHRA and YSYEKL. Trimming shortened V by 7 bases and J by 9 bases, and 11 bases separated the two germline ends. CDR3 sequence reads: CASIFRETQYF. For the CDR3, the DNA is TGCGCCAGCATCTTTCGTGAAACGCAGTATTTT.

The J gene is TRBJ2-7, the V gene TRBV7-8, with TRBD1 matching over 8 bases. In germline, CDR1 is SGHVS, CDR2 FQNEAQ. V was clipped by 5 bases and J by 0 bases; unmatched bases: 9. The CDR3 contains 16 residues. CDR3 residues: CASSLTSGGGSYEQYF. The CDR3 bases are TGTGCCAGCAGCCTTACCTCAGGGGGCGGCTCCTACGAGCAGTACTTC. Based on the CDR3 plus reference TRBV7-8 and TRBJ2-7, the full variable domain is GAGVSQSPRYKVAKRGQDVALRCDPISGHVSLFWYQQALGQGPEFLTYFQNEAQLDKSGLPSDRFFAERPEGSVSTLKIQRTQQEDSAVYLCASSLTSGGGSYEQYFGPGTRLTVT.

This clonotype was seen a handful of times. This chain connects TRBV5-1 to TRBJ2-3, with D maybe TRBD2 (6 bases). The germline CDR1 and CDR2 sequences are SGHRS and YFSETQ. The CDR3 is made up of 14 amino acids. V lost 10 bases, J lost 0 bases, and 15 bases lay in between. CDR3 sequence reads: CAGTPGLSTDTQYF. The CDR3 coding sequence is TGCGCCGGCACTCCGGGACTGAGCACAGATACGCAGTATTTT.

Points on this clonotype: An end of the junction differs from the germline gene, which may be a read error. The chain is built from TRBV6-6 and TRBJ1-6, with TRBD1 matching 8 bases. CDR3 length: 15 amino acids. CDR1 is MNHNY and CDR2 is SVGAGI in the germline V gene (reference sequence). The CDR3 here is CASSQNRGMQSPRHF. The DNA of the CDR3 is TGTGCCAGCAGTCAAAACAGGGGGATGCAGTCACCCCGCCACTTT.

This clonotype was detected a few times. The chain combines TRBV7-7 with TRBJ2-5; the match to TRBD2 covers 8 bases. Germline V gives CDR1 SSHAT, CDR2 FNYEAQ (reference sequence). The J segment lost 5 bases and the V segment lost 1 base, leaving 6 bases of the junction unmatched. The CDR3 spans 15 residues. CDR3 amino acids: CASSLGSGARETQYF. The CDR3 DNA reads as TGTGCCAGCAGCTTAGGTAGCGGGGCGCGGGAGACCCAGTACTTC.

CDR3 sequence (DNA): TGTGCCAGCAGTACCAGGGACCGCAATCAGCCCCAGCATTTT. Translating gives CASSTRDRNQPQHF. The gene calls are TRBV28 and TRBJ1-5, with a weak D call TRBD1 (5 bases). Looked up from germline, CDR1 is MDHEN and CDR2 is SYDVKM. The germline V and J ends were trimmed by 5 bases and 2 bases, with 10 bases remaining between them. The CDR3 sequence is 14 residues long.

The chain carries TRBV10-2 and TRBJ1-1; D is unclear. This CDR3 region has 15 residues. V lost 0 bases to trimming and J lost 1 base, with 9 bases between them. Germline V CDR1 and CDR2: WSHSY, SAAADI. The CDR3 is CASSESPDPNTEAFF. CDR3 DNA sequence: TGCGCCAGCAGTGAGTCGCCAGACCCGAACACTGAAGCTTTCTTT.

This clonotype was detected a few times. The rearrangement uses TRBV7-2 and TRBJ1-2; 8 bases fit TRBD1. Germline V gives CDR1 SGHTA, CDR2 FQGNSA. Trimming cost V 3 bases and J 6 bases; bases outside gene matches: 3. This CDR3 has 13 amino acids. The CDR3 DNA sequence: TGTGCCAGCAGCTTTTGGGACAGGAATGGCTACACCTTC. It translates to CASSFWDRNGYTF.

This clonotype was seen more than once but under ten times. The J gene is TRBJ2-5, the V gene TRBV9; possibly TRBD2 for D (5 bases). The CDR3 length is 14 residues. Trimming shortened V by 1 base and J by 2 bases, and 9 bases separated the two germline ends. In germline, CDR1 is SGDLS, CDR2 YYNGEE. CDR3 loop: CASSVSRRQETQYF. The CDR3 DNA follows: TGTGCCAGCAGCGTATCCAGGAGGCAAGAGACCCAGTACTTC.

In this sample, this clonotype turned up a few times. V and J are TRBV9 and TRBJ2-3; no clear D. CDR3 size: 14 residues. In germline, CDR1 is SGDLS, CDR2 YYNGEE. Trimming took 2 bases from V and 3 from J, leaving 10 bases between them. The CDR3 spells CASSVPALTDTQYF. DNA for the CDR3: TGTGCCAGCAGCGTGCCAGCTCTTACAGATACGCAGTATTTT.

J is TRBJ2-1 and V is TRBV10-3; 12 bases fit TRBD2. V trimming: 10 bases; J trimming: 9 bases; junction bases outside the gene matches: 13. This CDR3 contains 15 residues. The germline V gene encodes CDR1 ENHRY and CDR2 SYGVKD. CDR3 DNA: TGTGCCACCAGGACTAGCGGGGCCCCGGGCTTTGAGCAGTTCTTC. Its protein product is CATRTSGAPGFEQFF.

This clonotype was recorded only once. The chain carries TRBV20-1 and TRBJ1-5; TRBD1 is a possible D gene (6 bases). CDR1 DFQATT and CDR2 SNEGSKA come from the germline V gene (reference sequence). V lost 0 bases, J lost 7 bases, and 22 bases lay in between. CDR3 length: 17 residues. The CDR3 region has the DNA TGCAGTGCTAGAGACAGCCGTCGGGGGGGGCGCGACCAGCCCCAGCATTTT. It specifies CSARDSRRGGRDQPQHF.

This clonotype has only a few counts. The V call is TRBV20-1, the J call TRBJ1-2; possibly TRBD1 for D (5 bases). V lost 8 bases, J lost 2 bases, and 15 bases lay in between. Germline CDR1 and CDR2: DFQATT and SNEGSKA (reference sequence). This CDR3 contains 13 residues. In nucleotides, the CDR3 is TGCAGTACCCGGGACCTCTCAAACTATGGCTACACCTTC. Its protein product is CSTRDLSNYGYTF.